Listed here is a single T cell receptor beta chain. Its antigen remains undetermined. Base qualities are not provided; no much larger clone lies one nucleotide away. This specimen's time point label, per the study, means: about 28 days (+/-7) after the second vaccine dose. Because spike-specific TCR depth and breadth did not differ between the two schedules, AZD1222 recipients who got a second dose at roughly 4 weeks were pooled with those who got a second dose at roughly 12 weeks. The vaccinee samples were drawn from two UK trials, COV001 and COV002, one of which was a single-blind randomized controlled phase 2/3 trial testing AZD1222 (ChAdOx1 nCoV-19) in healthy adults. Trial participant PBMC samples were collected at day 0 and day 28 after the second dose for TCRbeta chain sequencing. The data belong to a study of T cell responses to AZD1222 COVID-19 vaccine (dated by TCRdb to about 2021). Broadly, across the study: A total of 230 to 250 trial participants underwent TCR sequencing, of whom around 200 received two doses of AZD1222 and about 25 received two doses of the MenACWY control vaccine. Trial participants were enrolled into age subgroups of 18-55, 56-69 and 70-plus years, which contained about 150, 27 and 61 TCR-sequenced participants, respectively.

The CDR3 regions of human TCRbeta chains were analyzed by immunosequencing. For the original study's pipeline: TCRs in the repertoires were matched against a reference library of SARS-CoV-2-specific TCRs that had been generated with the MIRA antigen-specificity platform. Breadth meant the fraction of unique TCRs that were SARS-CoV-2-associated, whereas depth meant the fraction of total T cells that were SARS-CoV-2-associated. Using the MIRA data, each spike-specific TCR was mapped to the spike region that the TCR reacts to and placed in a CD4 or CD8 class. Log10-transformed breadth and depth values were compared by one-way ANOVA with Sidak's multiple comparisons tests. Imported from immuneACCESS, the table was reduced by TCRdb to in-frame sequences with V and J called. These copies leave out some clones; in studies compared against another copy, an unresolved V gene accounts for under half, and the cause of the remainder is not known. V and J calls and clone size are copied from that table; D and trimming were computed from the DNA. The sample table contains around 140,000 clones; only one count was recorded for 75% to 95% of them. The biggest ten clones account for less than 2% of the sample.

What the authors observed across the whole study: Most participants were white British and females outnumbered males, and the authors suggested that clonal diversity may have been underestimated. Nearly half of unique spike-specific TCRs reportedly recognized epitopes outside regions mutated in the B.1.351 and B.1.1.7 variants. After two AZD1222 doses, spike-specific TCR breadth and depth were significantly higher than at day 0 and than in MenACWY recipients. Conclusions about previously exposed vaccinees were limited because only 5 or 6 AZD1222 recipients were SARS-CoV-2 seropositive at baseline. CD4 TCRs associated with the vaccine covered the entire spike protein, and the dominant responses were in regions 160-218 and 743-854. No day 14 peak-response samples were available, so repertoires were characterized only after the peak T cell response. The 56-69-year group was small, and its depth increase did not reach significance, likely because of low power.

Here the sequenced sample was peripheral blood, taken 28 days after the second AZD1222 dose. The TCR originated in an adult who received the AZD1222 COVID-19 vaccine.

The DNA sequence is given as TGTGCCAGCAGTATAGACAGGGGTCCCACAGATACGCAGTATTTT. Its translation reads: CASSIDRGPTDTQYF. The chain joins TRBV6-5 to TRBJ2-3, and 8 bases in between align with TRBD1. At the junction V is shortened by 5 bases and J by 2 bases; bases outside the gene matches: 6. In the germline V gene, CDR1 corresponds to MNHEY and CDR2 to SVGAGI. The CDR3 spans 15 residues, from the cysteine through the phenylalanine. The kept DNA is CDR3 alone, 45 bases in frame from the first base.